Listed here are 14 T cell receptor beta chains from one sample, sequenced in a study of shared clonotypes between healthy human individuals. Repertoires were generated with immunoSEQ multiplex PCR, while TCRdb's copy carries only in-frame clones and drops some. Here the sample spans 850,000 to 1,200,000 clones, approximately 70% being singletons. The sample comprised memory CD4+ T cells sorted from blood. Subset meaning: CD45RA-negative fraction. The receptor set was obtained from a man between 18 and 29 years old in good health.

The rearrangement uses TRBV5-1 and TRBJ2-3; 13 bases map to TRBD2. Looked up from germline, CDR1 is SGHRS and CDR2 is YFSETQ. The CDR3 is made up of 21 amino acids. Germline trimming cut 3 bases from V and 4 bases from J; bases unmatched to any gene: 20. This CDR3 reads CASSSPPSGLAGKRFADTQYF. CDR3 nucleotides: TGCGCCAGCAGCTCTCCCCCCTCGGGACTAGCGGGAAAAAGGTTCGCAGATACGCAGTATTTT.

Points on this clone: One end of the junction does not line up with germline, which may come from a read error. This sequence joins TRBV28 and TRBJ1-4; D might be TRBD1 (5 bases). From germline, CDR1 is MDHEN and CDR2 SYDVKM. This CDR3 region has 15 residues. The CDR3 here is CTSSPPGGGSEKLFF. The CDR3 nucleotides read TGTACCAGCAGTCCCCCCGGGGGAGGGAGTGAAAAACTGTTTTTT.

The V gene is TRBV14, the J gene TRBJ2-7, with 8 bases fitting TRBD1. The junction had 14 bases not matched to a gene; V was cut back by 3 bases and J by 7 bases. Per germline, CDR1 SGHDN and CDR2 FVKESK. The CDR3 is made up of 16 amino acids. CDR3 in DNA: TGTGCCAGCAGCCAGAGAAGAGGGCAGGGGGCAGGTGAGCAGTACTTC. Encoded protein: CASSQRRGQGAGEQYF.

Here the CDR3 DNA reads TGTGCCAGCAGCTTGGGACAGGGGGCGTACGAGCAGTACTTC. This encodes CASSLGQGAYEQYF. V gene TRBV7-3 combines with J gene TRBJ2-7; 12 nucleotides line up with TRBD1. The CDR3 is 14 residues long. Losses at the gene ends were 3 bases for V and 4 bases for J; bases not matched to a gene: 1. Germline values: CDR1 SGHTA, CDR2 FQGTGA.

Only a few counts were recorded for this clone. The genes are TRBV4-1 and TRBJ2-7; 7 positions agree with TRBD2. CDR1 and CDR2 (germline): MGHRA, YSYEKL. The V and J ends lost 2 bases and 0 bases, in that order; junction bases with no gene match: 4. The CDR3 runs to 15 residues. The CDR3 spells CASSQPGLNSYEQYF. CDR3 DNA: TGCGCCAGCAGCCAACCGGGACTAAACTCCTACGAGCAGTACTTC.

The chain links TRBV5-1 to TRBJ2-2, with 8 positions matching TRBD1. V lost 1 base to trimming and J lost 2 bases; unmatched junction nucleotides: 7. The length of the CDR3 is 17 residues. Germline V gene data show CDR1 as SGHRS and CDR2 as YFSETQ. CDR3 in DNA: TGCGCCAGCAGCTTGTCAGGGGGCCTCCTTAACACCGGGGAGCTGTTTTTT. This encodes CASSLSGGLLNTGELFF. Filled out from reference TRBV5-1 and TRBJ2-2, the complete variable domain reads KAGVTQTPRYLIKTRGQQVTLSCSPISGHRSVSWYQQTPGQGLQFLFEYFSETQRNKGNFPGRFSGRQFSNSRSEMNVSTLELGDSALYLCASSLSGGLLNTGELFFGEGSRLTVL.

This clone appeared a few times. Within the sample, other DNA sequences also encode this same CDR3. The chain couples TRBV5-6 to TRBJ2-1, with TRBD1 identical over 8 bases. The CDR3 runs to 15 residues. Unmatched junction bases numbered 2, after V lost 2 bases and J lost 1 base. CDR1 and CDR2 from the germline V gene are SGHDT and YYEEEE. CDR3 nucleotides: TGTGCCAGCAGCTTTGGACAGGGTTCCTACAATGAGCAGTTCTTC. Amino acid sequence: CASSFGQGSYNEQFF.

Of note for this clone: Other nucleotide sequences from this sample produce the same CDR3. The J gene is TRBJ1-5, the V gene TRBV4-1; TRBD1 is a possible D gene (5 bases). V dropped 0 bases and J dropped 6 bases, with 12 bases sitting between them. The CDR3 extends over 15 amino acids. The germline V gene encodes CDR1 MGHRA and CDR2 YSYEKL. For the CDR3, the DNA is TGCGCCAGCAGCCAAGAGGGTGGGGGTGGTCAGCCCCAGCATTTT. This encodes CASSQEGGGGQPQHF.

In the case of this clone: Other DNA sequences in this sample translate to the same CDR3. The CDR3 spells CASSVVGGSTDTQYF. CDR3 nucleotides: TGTGCCAGCAGCGTAGTGGGGGGTTCCACAGATACGCAGTATTTT. The V call is TRBV9, the J call TRBJ2-3; perhaps TRBD2 as D (6 bases). Looked up from germline, CDR1 is SGDLS and CDR2 is YYNGEE. With 0 bases removed from V and 2 bases from J, the gap between germline ends came to 10 bases. The CDR3 spans 15 residues.

The chain joins TRBV9 to TRBJ2-2; possibly TRBD1 for D (6 bases). In germline, CDR1 is SGDLS, CDR2 YYNGEE. The V end lost 0 bases, the J end lost 6 bases, and 9 bases lay between the germline ends. The CDR3 consists of 14 residues. The DNA of the CDR3 is TGTGCCAGCAGCGTAGCGAGGACAGCCGGGGAGCTGTTTTTT. It specifies CASSVARTAGELFF. Using reference TRBV9 and TRBJ2-2 for the parts outside the CDR3, the full variable domain is DSGVTQTPKHLITATGQRVTLRCSPRSGDLSVYWYQQSLDQGLQFLIQYYNGEERAKGNILERFSAQQFPDLHSELNLSSLELGDSALYFCASSVARTAGELFFGEGSRLTVL.

The chain links TRBV11-1 to TRBJ2-4; D unresolved. This CDR3 spans 14 amino acids. Per the germline V gene, CDR1 is SGHAT and CDR2 is FQDESV (reference sequence). Trimming left V 0 bases short and J 1 base short, with 4 bases between. CDR3 residues: CASSLAVAKNIQYF. The CDR3 nucleotides read TGTGCCAGCAGCTTAGCGGTGGCCAAAAACATTCAGTACTTC.

As regards this clone: The junction shows a germline mismatch at one end, possibly a read error. The chain recombines TRBV30 with TRBJ1-2; tentatively, D is TRBD1 (5 bases). Germline V gene lookup returns CDR1 GTSNPN and CDR2 SVGIG (reference sequence). The CDR3 totals 13 residues. The DNA for the CDR3 is TGTGCCTGGAGTGGAAAGGCAGCAACCAGGGTCGCCTTC. Amino acids: CAWSGKAATRVAF.

The rearrangement links TRBV7-9 to TRBJ2-7, with D hard to call. V lost 1 base to trimming and J lost 2 bases, with 15 bases between them. This CDR3 spans 16 amino acids. CDR1 is SEHNR, CDR2 FQNEAQ, per germline (reference sequence). The CDR3 DNA sequence: TGTGCCAGCAGCTTAGGAGGCCAAAGGGCGACCTACGAGCAGTACTTC. The encoded protein is CASSLGGQRATYEQYF. Variable domain in full (rest from reference TRBV7-9 and TRBJ2-7): DTGVSQNPRHKITKRGQNVTFRCDPISEHNRLYWYRQTLGQGPEFLTYFQNEAQLEKSRLLSDRFSAERPKGSFSTLEIQRTEQGDSAMYLCASSLGGQRATYEQYFGPGTRLTVT.

This chain joins TRBV7-2 and TRBJ1-2; 8 nucleotides align to TRBD1. The CDR3 covers 14 residues. The V and J ends lost 3 bases and 8 bases, in that order; junction bases with no gene match: 8. Germline V CDR1 and CDR2: SGHTA, FQGNSA. The CDR3 reads CASSFNTGGNGYTF. CDR3 nucleotide sequence: TGTGCCAGCAGCTTCAATACAGGGGGAAACGGCTACACCTTC. The full variable domain, rest sourced from reference TRBV7-2 and TRBJ1-2, is GAGVSQSPSNKVTEKGKDVELRCDPISGHTALYWYRQSLGQGLEFLIYFQGNSAPDKSGLPSDRFSAERTGGSVSTLTIQRTQQEDSAVYLCASSFNTGGNGYTFGSGTRLTVV.